Listed here are 8 T cell receptor beta chains from one sample, sequenced in a study of beta chain features in type 1 diabetes. Their recognized antigens are unknown. General observations from the study: Type 1 diabetes patients showed a moderate but significant shortening of TCRB CDR3s in all four CD4+ subsets.

Sequenced material consisted of expressed TCRB transcripts (all of the isolated RNA was reverse transcribed). Produced via immunoSEQ multiplex PCR; TCRdb's table is partial and in-frame only. Of 300,000 to 400,000 clones listed, about 13% are singletons. What was sequenced was naive CD4+ T cells from blood. These receptors were collected from a woman aged 18-35 years with type 1 diabetes.

This clone was found a few times. Additional DNA sequences in this sample encode the identical CDR3. The V gene is TRBV30, the J gene TRBJ2-7; 8 bases agree with TRBD1. The CDR3 is 11 residues long. The ends lost 4 bases at V and 7 bases at J; junction bases unmatched: 3. In germline, CDR1 is GTSNPN, CDR2 SVGIG (reference sequence). In DNA form, the CDR3 reads TGTGCCTGGACAGGGGGCCATGAGCAGTACTTC. Residues: CAWTGGHEQYF.

V is TRBV28 and J is TRBJ1-5, with D uncertain. Trimming left V 2 bases short and J 9 bases short, with 14 bases between. This CDR3 is built from 14 residues. Germline CDR1 is MDHEN and CDR2 is SYDVKM. CDR3 residues: CASSLKRAGVPQHF. The CDR3 DNA is TGTGCCAGCAGTTTAAAGAGGGCTGGAGTGCCCCAGCATTTT. The variable domain in full, completed from reference TRBV28 and TRBJ1-5, reads DVKVTQSSRYLVKRTGEKVFLECVQDMDHENMFWYRQDPGLGLRLIYFSYDVKMKEKGDIPEGYSVSREKKERFSLILESASTNQTSMYLCASSLKRAGVPQHFGDGTRLSIL.

This clone was picked up a small number of times. The rearrangement links TRBV19 to TRBJ2-2; 7 nucleotides line up with TRBD2. The CDR3 contains 14 residues. Trimming cost V 9 bases and J 0 bases; bases outside gene matches: 4. In germline, CDR1 is LNHDA, CDR2 SQIVND (reference sequence). This CDR3 is CASWGGPNTGELFF. As DNA, the CDR3 is TGTGCCAGCTGGGGGGGACCGAACACCGGGGAGCTGTTTTTT. The full variable domain, its missing parts supplied by reference TRBV19 and TRBJ2-2, is DGGITQSPKYLFRKEGQNVTLSCEQNLNHDAMYWYRQDPGQGLRLIYYSQIVNDFQKGDIAEGYSVSREKKESFPLTVTSAQKNPTAFYLCASWGGPNTGELFFGEGSRLTVL.

J is TRBJ1-5 and V is TRBV5-1; 8 bases align to TRBD1. Germline V gene sequence: CDR1 SGHRS, CDR2 YFSETQ. The J segment lost 0 bases and the V segment lost 0 bases, leaving 2 bases of the junction unmatched. The CDR3 extends over 16 amino acids. CDR3 nucleotides: TGCGCCAGCAGCTTGGGGACAGGGCATAGCAATCAGCCCCAGCATTTT. This translates into CASSLGTGHSNQPQHF. Full variable domain (outside the CDR3, taken from reference TRBV5-1 and TRBJ1-5): KAGVTQTPRYLIKTRGQQVTLSCSPISGHRSVSWYQQTPGQGLQFLFEYFSETQRNKGNFPGRFSGRQFSNSRSEMNVSTLELGDSALYLCASSLGTGHSNQPQHFGDGTRLSIL.

Only a few counts were recorded for this clone. V is TRBV11-2 and J is TRBJ2-7, with 11 bases identical to TRBD2. The V and J ends lost 1 base and 0 bases, in that order; junction bases with no gene match: 8. Germline loops: CDR1 SGHAT, CDR2 FQNNGV. This CDR3 region has 18 residues. The CDR3 coding sequence is TGTGCCAGCAGCTTAGGGGGCCTAGCGGGAGGAAACTCCTACGAGCAGTACTTC. The encoded protein is CASSLGGLAGGNSYEQYF.

This clone occurred a few times. The rearrangement uses TRBV9 and TRBJ2-5; 11 bases are a match to TRBD2. This CDR3 contains 17 residues. Germline-derived CDR1 and CDR2 are SGDLS and YYNGEE. V gave up 0 bases and J gave up 5 bases; unmatched junction bases: 9. Written as DNA, the CDR3 is TGTGCCAGCAGCGTAGGAACTAGCGGGAGAGGTCTGGAGACCCAGTACTTC. Translating it yields CASSVGTSGRGLETQYF.

The table lists this clone with a few counts. The chain employs TRBV30 and TRBJ1-1; 7 bases fit TRBD1. CDR1 and CDR2 from the germline V gene are GTSNPN and SVGIG (reference sequence). Unmatched junction bases numbered 6, after V lost 4 bases and J lost 4 bases. This CDR3 comprises 13 residues. CDR3 in amino acids: CAWNTGVTTEAFF. CDR3 bases: TGTGCCTGGAATACAGGGGTTACCACTGAAGCTTTCTTT.

This clone was observed a handful of times. V usage is TRBV7-9 and J usage is TRBJ1-5; 7 bases align to TRBD1. The CDR3 consists of 13 residues. Germline V lookup: CDR1 SEHNR, CDR2 FQNEAQ (reference sequence). V shed 5 bases, J shed 4 bases, and the junction held 2 bases outside the gene matches. CDR3 sequence (DNA): TGTGCCAGCAGCACGGGACAGAATCAGCCCCAGCATTTT. It translates to CASSTGQNQPQHF.